The sequence of this TCR beta chain was determined in a study of T cell repertoires in cytomegalovirus infection. V was shortened by 5 bases and J by 7 bases, with 6 bases between the two germline ends. The CDR3 totals 11 residues. Germline CDR1 and CDR2: SGHVS and FNYEAQ. Each CDR3 protein is one row after TCRdb ran MiXCR on the reads. The sample has under 600,000 distinct CDR3 sequences, 15% to 20% seen once. Sequencing was done on a sample of CD8+ T cells from PBMCs. This TCR derives from a human donor in good health (CMV status not recorded). Some clones in this sample may be carry-over from other donors' samples. This chain uses TRBV7-6 with TRBJ2-1; D unclear. In DNA, the CDR3 is TGTGCCAGCAGCACCCCTAATGAGCAGTTCTTC. It encodes CASSTPNEQFF.